This T cell receptor (beta chain) was retrieved from a study of blood T cell repertoires in COVID-19. The wider study: Collection of acute and convalescent COVID-19 samples took place in the United States, Italy and Spain. The analysed material was cDNA or gDNA that came from T cells, B-cell-depleted T cells, or PBMCs.

Authors' methods: Amplifying reference gene primers gave estimates of nucleated cell counts. The method was immunoSEQ multiplex PCR; TCRdb's version includes in-frame clones alone and lacks a portion of them. V and J calls and clone size follow that table, whereas D and trimming were derived from the DNA. The sample consists of around 42,000 clones, about 88% of them appearing once. Deletions cut 6 bases from V and 3 bases from J, with 18 bases between. Germline-derived CDR1 and CDR2 are MDHEN and SYDVKM. This CDR3 spans 15 amino acids. The specimen sequenced was peripheral blood. This rearrangement joins TRBV28 to TRBJ2-7; D is possibly TRBD2 (5 bases). This receptor was identified in a woman between 65 and 79 years old in a cohort sampled during active COVID-19. The CDR3 loop is CASSPLLTKVYEQYF. CDR3 DNA: TGTGCCAGCAGCCCTCTATTGACTAAGGTCTACGAGCAGTACTTC.